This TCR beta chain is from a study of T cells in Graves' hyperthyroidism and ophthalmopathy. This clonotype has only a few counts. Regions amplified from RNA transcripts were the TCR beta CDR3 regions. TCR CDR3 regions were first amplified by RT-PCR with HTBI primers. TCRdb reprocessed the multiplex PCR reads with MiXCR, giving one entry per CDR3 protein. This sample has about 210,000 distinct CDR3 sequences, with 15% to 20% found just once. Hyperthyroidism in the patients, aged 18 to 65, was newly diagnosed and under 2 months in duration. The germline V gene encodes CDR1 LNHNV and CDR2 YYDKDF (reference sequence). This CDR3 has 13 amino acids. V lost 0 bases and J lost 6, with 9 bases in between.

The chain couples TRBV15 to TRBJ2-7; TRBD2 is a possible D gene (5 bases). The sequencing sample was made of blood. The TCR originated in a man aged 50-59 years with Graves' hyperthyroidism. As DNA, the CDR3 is TGTGCCACCAGCAGAGATGGGAGTGGCGAGCAGTACTTC. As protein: CATSRDGSGEQYF.